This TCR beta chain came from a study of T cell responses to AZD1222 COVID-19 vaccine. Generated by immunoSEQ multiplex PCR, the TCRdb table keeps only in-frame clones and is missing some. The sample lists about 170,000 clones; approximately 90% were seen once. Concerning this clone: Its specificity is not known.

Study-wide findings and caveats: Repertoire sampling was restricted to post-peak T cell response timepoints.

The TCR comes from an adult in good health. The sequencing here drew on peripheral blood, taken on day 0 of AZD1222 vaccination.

The CDR3 loop reads CASSLVPAGGYNEQFF. Here the CDR3 DNA reads TGTGCCAGCAGCTTAGTCCCCGCGGGGGGGTACAATGAGCAGTTCTTC. The V and J genes are TRBV11-3 and TRBJ2-1; 9 nucleotides match TRBD2. V gave up 1 base and J gave up 4 bases; unmatched junction bases: 5. The CDR3 loop spans 16 amino acids. CDR1 SGHNT and CDR2 YENEEA come from the germline V gene. Based on the CDR3 plus reference TRBV11-3 and TRBJ2-1, the full variable domain is EAGVVQSPRYKIIEKKQPVAFWCNPISGHNTLYWYLQNLGQGPELLIRYENEEAVDDSQLPKDRFSAERLKGVDSTLKIQPAELGDSAVYLCASSLVPAGGYNEQFFGPGTRLTVL.